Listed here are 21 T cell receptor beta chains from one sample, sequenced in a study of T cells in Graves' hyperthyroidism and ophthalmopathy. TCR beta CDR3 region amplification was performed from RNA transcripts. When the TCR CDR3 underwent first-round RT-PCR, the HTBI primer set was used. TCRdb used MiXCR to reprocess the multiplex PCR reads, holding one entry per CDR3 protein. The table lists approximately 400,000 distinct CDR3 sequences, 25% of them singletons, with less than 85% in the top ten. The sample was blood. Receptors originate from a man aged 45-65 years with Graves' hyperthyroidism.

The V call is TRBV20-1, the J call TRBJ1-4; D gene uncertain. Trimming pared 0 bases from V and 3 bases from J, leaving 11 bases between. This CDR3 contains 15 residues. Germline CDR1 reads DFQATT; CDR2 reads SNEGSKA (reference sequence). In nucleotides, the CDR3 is TGCAGTGCTAGAGATCAAAGCGGGGCTAATGAAAAACTGTTTTTT. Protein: CSARDQSGANEKLFF.

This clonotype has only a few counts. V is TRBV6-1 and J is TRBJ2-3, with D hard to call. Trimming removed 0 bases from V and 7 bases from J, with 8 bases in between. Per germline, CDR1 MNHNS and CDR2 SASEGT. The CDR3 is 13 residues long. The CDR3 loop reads CASSEAGRNTQYF. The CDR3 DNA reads TGTGCCAGCAGTGAAGCAGGCAGGAATACGCAGTATTTT.

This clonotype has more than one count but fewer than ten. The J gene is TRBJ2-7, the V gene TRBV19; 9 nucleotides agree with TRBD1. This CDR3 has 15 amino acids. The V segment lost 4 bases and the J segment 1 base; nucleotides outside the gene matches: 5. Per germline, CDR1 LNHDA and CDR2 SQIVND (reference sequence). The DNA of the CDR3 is TGTGCCAGTAGTAAGGGGGGACAGGGTTCCTACGAGCAGTACTTC. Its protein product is CASSKGGQGSYEQYF. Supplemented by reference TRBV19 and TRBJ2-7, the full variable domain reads DGGITQSPKYLFRKEGQNVTLSCEQNLNHDAMYWYRQDPGQGLRLIYYSQIVNDFQKGDIAEGYSVSREKKESFPLTVTSAQKNPTAFYLCASSKGGQGSYEQYFGPGTRLTVT.

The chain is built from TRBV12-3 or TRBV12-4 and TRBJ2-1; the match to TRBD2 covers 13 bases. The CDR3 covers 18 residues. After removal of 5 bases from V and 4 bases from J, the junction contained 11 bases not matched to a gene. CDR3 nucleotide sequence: TGTGCCAGCAGTCCAGGACTAGCGGGAGATCCGGTATACAATGAGCAGTTCTTC. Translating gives CASSPGLAGDPVYNEQFF.

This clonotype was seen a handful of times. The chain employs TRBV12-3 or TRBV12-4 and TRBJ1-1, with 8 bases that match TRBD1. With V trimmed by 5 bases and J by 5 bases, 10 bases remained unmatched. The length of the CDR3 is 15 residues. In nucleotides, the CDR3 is TGTGCCAGCAGTCTTCTGACAGGGGCGCTGACTGAAGCTTTCTTT. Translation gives CASSLLTGALTEAFF.

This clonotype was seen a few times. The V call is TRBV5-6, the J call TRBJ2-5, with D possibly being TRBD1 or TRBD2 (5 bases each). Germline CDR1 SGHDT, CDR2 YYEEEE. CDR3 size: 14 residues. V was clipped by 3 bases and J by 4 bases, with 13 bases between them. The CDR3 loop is CASSYSGTPETQYF. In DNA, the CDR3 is TGTGCCAGCAGCTACTCCGGGACCCCAGAGACCCAGTACTTC.

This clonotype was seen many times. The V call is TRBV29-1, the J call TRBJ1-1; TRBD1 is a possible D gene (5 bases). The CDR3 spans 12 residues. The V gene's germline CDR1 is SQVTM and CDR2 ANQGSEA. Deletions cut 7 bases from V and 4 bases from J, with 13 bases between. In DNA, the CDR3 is TGCAGCGCTGAGGGACTTGGCACTGAAGCTTTCTTT. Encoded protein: CSAEGLGTEAFF.

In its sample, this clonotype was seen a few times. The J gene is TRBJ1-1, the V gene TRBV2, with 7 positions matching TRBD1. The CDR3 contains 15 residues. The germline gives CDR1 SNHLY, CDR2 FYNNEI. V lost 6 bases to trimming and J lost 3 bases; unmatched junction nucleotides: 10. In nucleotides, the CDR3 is TGTGCCAGCAGGGGGGATATAACAGGGGACACTGAAGCTTTCTTT. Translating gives CASRGDITGDTEAFF.

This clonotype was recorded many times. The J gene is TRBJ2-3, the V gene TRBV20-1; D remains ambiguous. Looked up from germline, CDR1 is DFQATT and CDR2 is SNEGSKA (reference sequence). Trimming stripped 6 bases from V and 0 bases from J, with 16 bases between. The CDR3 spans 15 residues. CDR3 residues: CSANKAIASTDTQYF. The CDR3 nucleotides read TGCAGTGCGAATAAAGCGATAGCTAGCACAGATACGCAGTATTTT.

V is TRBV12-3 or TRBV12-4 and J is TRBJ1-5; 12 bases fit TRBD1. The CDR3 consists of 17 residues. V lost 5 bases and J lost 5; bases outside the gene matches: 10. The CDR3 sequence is CASSQGQGAQVYQPQHF. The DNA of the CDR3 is TGTGCCAGCAGTCAGGGACAGGGGGCGCAGGTATATCAGCCCCAGCATTTT.

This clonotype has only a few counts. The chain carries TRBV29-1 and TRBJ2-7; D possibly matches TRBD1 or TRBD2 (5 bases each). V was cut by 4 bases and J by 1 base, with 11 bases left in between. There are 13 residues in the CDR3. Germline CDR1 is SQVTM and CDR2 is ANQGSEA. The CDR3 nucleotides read TGCAGCGTTGGGGGGACGTCTTCCTACGAGCAGTACTTC. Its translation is CSVGGTSSYEQYF.

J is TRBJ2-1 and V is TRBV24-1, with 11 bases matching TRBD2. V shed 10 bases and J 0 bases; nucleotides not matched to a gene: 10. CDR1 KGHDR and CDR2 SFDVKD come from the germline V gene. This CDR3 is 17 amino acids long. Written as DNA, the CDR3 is TGTGCCACTAGCGGGAGGGCCGCAACGGGCTCCTACAATGAGCAGTTCTTC. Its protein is CATSGRAATGSYNEQFF.

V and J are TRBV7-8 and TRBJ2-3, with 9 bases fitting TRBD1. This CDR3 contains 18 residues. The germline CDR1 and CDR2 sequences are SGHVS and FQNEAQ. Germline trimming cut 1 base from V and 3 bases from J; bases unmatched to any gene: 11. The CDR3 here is CASSLVFGQGLMTDTQYF. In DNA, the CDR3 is TGTGCCAGCAGCTTAGTTTTCGGACAGGGGTTGATGACAGATACGCAGTATTTT.

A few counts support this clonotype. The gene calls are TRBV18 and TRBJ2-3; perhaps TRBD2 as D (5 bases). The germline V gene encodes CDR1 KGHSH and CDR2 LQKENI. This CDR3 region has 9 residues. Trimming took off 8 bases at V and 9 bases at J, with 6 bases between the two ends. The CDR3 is CASRGTQYF. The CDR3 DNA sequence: TGTGCCAGCCGAGGGACGCAGTATTTT.

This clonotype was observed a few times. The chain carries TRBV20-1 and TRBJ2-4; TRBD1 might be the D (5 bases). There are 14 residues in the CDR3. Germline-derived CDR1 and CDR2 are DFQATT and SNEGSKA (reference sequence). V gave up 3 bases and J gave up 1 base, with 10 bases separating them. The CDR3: CSARAGFAKNIQYF. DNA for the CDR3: TGCAGTGCTAGGGCAGGGTTTGCCAAAAACATTCAGTACTTC.

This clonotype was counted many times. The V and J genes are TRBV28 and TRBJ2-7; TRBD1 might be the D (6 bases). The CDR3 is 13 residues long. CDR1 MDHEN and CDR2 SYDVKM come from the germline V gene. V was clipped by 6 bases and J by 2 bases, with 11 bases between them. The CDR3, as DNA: TGTGCCAGCAGCGCGGACAGACCCTACGAGCAGTACTTC. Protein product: CASSADRPYEQYF.

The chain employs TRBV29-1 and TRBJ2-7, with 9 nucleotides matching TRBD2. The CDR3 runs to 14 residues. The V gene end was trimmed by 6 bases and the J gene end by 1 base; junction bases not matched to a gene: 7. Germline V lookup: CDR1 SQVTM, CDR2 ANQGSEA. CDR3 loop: CSVRLAERSYEQYF. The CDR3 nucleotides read TGCAGCGTGAGACTAGCGGAGCGTTCCTACGAGCAGTACTTC.

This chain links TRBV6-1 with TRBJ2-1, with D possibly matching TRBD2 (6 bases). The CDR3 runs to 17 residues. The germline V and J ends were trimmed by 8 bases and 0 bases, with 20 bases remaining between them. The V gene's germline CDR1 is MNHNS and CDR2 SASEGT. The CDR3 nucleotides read TGTGCCAGCTCTACGCGGGGACGAGGCAGCTCCTACAATGAGCAGTTCTTC. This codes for CASSTRGRGSSYNEQFF.

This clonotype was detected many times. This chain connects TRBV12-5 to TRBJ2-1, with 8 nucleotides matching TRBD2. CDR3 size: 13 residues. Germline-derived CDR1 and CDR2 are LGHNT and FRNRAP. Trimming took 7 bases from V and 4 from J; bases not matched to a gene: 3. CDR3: CASVAGPYNEQFF. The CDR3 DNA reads TGTGCTAGTGTAGCGGGACCTTACAATGAGCAGTTCTTC.

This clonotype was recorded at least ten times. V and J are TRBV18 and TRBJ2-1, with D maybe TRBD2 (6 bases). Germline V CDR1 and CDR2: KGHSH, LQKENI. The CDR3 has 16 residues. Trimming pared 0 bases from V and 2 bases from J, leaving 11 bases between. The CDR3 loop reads CASSPPLAVTYNEQFF. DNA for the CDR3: TGTGCCAGCTCACCACCTTTAGCGGTGACCTACAATGAGCAGTTCTTC.

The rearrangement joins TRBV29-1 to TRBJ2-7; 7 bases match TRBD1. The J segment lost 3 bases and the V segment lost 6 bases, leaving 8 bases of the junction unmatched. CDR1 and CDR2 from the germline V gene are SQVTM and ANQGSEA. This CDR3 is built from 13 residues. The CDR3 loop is CSVVGQANYEQYF. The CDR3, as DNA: TGCAGCGTCGTTGGACAGGCGAACTACGAGCAGTACTTC.